This T cell receptor beta chain is from a study of T cells in Graves' hyperthyroidism and ophthalmopathy. Those patients with uncontrolled infection, other autoimmune disease, pregnancy or lactation were excluded. Used for diagnoses were clinical symptoms, serum thyroxine and TRAb, thyroid ultrasound and orbital computed tomography. Amplified TCR beta CDR3 regions came from RNA transcripts. In the first-round RT-PCR of the TCR CDR3, the HTBI primer set was used. One entry per CDR3 protein results from TCRdb running MiXCR on the multiplex PCR reads. Found here are 350,000 to 500,000 distinct CDR3 sequences, roughly 15% of them singletons; the top ten hold 4% to 6.5%. With regard to this clonotype: The antigen is not known.

Regarding the study as a whole: Ophthalmopathy onset followed model prediction by a median approximately 5.9 months. Ophthalmopathy cases were set apart from stable hyperthyroidism by a 13 V-J model.

Losses at the gene ends were 4 bases for V and 8 bases for J; bases not matched to a gene: 9. In germline, CDR1 is SGHVS, CDR2 FNYEAQ. The CDR3 has 15 residues. The sequence was obtained from a woman between 18 and 29 years old with Graves' hyperthyroidism. The sample was blood. The chain joins TRBV7-6 to TRBJ2-3, with 10 bases aligning to TRBD2. The CDR3 DNA sequence: TGTGCCAGCAGCTCCCTAGCGGGAGAGACGGGTACGCAGTATTTT. This encodes CASSSLAGETGTQYF.